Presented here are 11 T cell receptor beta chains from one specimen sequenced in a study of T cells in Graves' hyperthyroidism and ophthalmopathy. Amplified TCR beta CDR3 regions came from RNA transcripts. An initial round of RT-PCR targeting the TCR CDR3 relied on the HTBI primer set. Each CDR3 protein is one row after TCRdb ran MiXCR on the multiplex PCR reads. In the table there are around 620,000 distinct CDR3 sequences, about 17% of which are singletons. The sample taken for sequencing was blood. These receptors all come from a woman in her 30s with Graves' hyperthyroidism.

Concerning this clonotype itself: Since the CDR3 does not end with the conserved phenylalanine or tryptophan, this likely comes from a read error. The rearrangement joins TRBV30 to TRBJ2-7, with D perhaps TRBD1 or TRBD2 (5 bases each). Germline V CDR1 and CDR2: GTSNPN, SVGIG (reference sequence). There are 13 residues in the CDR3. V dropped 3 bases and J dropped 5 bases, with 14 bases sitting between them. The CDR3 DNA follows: TGTGCCTGGAGGGGCCTGGGGGTCCACGAGCAGTACCTC. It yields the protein CAWRGLGVHEQYL.

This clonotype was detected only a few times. The CDR3 loop is CASRDQHKTSGRWADTQYF. For the CDR3, the DNA is TGTGCCAGCAGGGATCAGCATAAGACTAGCGGGAGATGGGCAGATACGCAGTATTTT. The V gene is TRBV25-1, the J gene TRBJ2-3; 12 bases match TRBD2. In germline, CDR1 is MGHDK, CDR2 SYGVNS. The CDR3 totals 19 residues. Trimming took 6 bases from V and 4 from J; bases not matched to a gene: 17.

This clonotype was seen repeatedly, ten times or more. The CDR3, as DNA: TGTGCCAGCAGCTTACTGTCAAGCGGGGGCACAGATACGCAGTATTTT. It specifies CASSLLSSGGTDTQYF. This chain connects TRBV7-3 to TRBJ2-3, with 7 bases identical to TRBD2. Germline CDR1 SGHTA, CDR2 FQGTGA. J gave up 1 base and V 2 bases, and 6 bases lay outside the gene matches. The CDR3 has 16 amino acids.

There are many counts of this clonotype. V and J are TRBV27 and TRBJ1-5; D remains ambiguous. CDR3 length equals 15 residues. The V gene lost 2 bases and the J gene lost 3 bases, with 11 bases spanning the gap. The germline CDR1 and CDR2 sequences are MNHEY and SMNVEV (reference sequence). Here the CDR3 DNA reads TGTGCCAGCAGTTTAATGGCAGGCGACAATCAGCCCCAGCATTTT. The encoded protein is CASSLMAGDNQPQHF.

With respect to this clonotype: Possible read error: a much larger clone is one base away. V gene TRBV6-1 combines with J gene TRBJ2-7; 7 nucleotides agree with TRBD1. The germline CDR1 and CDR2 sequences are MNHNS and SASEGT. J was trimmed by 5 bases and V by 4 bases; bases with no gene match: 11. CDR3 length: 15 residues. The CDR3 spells CASSAILTGDHEQYF. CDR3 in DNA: TGTGCCAGCAGTGCCATCTTAACAGGGGACCACGAGCAGTACTTC.

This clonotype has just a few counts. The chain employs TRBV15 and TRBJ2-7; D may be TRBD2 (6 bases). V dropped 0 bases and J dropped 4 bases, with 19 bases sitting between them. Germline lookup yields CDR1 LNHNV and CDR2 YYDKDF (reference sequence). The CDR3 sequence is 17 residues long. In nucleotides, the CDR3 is TGTGCCACCAGCAGAGAGGGGATGGGGGGAAATTTGTACGAGCAGTACTTC. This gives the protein CATSREGMGGNLYEQYF.

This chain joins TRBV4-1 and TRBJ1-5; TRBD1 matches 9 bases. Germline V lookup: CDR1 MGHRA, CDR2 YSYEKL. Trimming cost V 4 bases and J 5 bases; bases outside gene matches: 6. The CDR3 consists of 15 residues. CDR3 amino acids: CASSLDRGEYQPQHF. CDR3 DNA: TGCGCCAGCAGCCTCGACAGGGGGGAATATCAGCCCCAGCATTTT.

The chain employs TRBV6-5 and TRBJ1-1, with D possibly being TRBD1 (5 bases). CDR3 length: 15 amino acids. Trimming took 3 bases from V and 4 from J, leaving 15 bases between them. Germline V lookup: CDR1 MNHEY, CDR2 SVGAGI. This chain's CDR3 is CASSYPQGGITEAFF. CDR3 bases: TGTGCCAGCAGTTATCCCCAGGGTGGGATCACTGAAGCTTTCTTT.

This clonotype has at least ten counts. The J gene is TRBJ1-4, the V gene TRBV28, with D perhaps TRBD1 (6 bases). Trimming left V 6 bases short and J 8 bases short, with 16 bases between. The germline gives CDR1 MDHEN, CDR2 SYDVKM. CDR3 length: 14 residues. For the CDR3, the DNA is TGTGCCAGCAGACAGGGTGGAGGGAAAGAAAAACTGTTTTTT. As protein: CASRQGGGKEKLFF.

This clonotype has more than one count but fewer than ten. The CDR3 here is CASSVGGRREFYNEQFF. CDR3 DNA sequence: TGTGCCAGCAGCGTAGGAGGTAGGAGGGAGTTTTACAATGAGCAGTTCTTC. V gene TRBV9 combines with J gene TRBJ2-1, with D perhaps matching TRBD2 (6 bases). Germline assignment: CDR1 SGDLS and CDR2 YYNGEE. V was clipped by 0 bases and J by 4 bases, with 17 bases between them. This CDR3 region has 17 residues.

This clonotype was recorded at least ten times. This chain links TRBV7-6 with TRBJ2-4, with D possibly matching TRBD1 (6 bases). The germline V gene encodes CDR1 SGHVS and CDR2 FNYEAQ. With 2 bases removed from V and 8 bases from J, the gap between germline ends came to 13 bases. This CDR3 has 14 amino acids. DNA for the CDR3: TGTGCCAGCAGCTTATCCACAGGGTGGGACATTCAGTACTTC. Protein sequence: CASSLSTGWDIQYF.